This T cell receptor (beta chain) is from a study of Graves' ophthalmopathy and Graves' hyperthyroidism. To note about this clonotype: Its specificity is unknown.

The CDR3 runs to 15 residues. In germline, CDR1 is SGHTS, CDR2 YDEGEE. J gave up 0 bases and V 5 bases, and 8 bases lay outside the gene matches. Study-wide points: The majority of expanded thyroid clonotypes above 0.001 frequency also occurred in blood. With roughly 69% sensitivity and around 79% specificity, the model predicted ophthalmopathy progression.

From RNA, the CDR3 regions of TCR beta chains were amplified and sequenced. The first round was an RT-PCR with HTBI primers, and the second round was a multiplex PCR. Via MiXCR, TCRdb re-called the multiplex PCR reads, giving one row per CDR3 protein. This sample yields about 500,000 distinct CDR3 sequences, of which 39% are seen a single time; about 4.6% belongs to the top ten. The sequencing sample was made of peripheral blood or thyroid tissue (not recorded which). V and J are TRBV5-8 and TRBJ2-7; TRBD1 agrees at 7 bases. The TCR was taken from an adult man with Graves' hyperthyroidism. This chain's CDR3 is CASSPTGALSYEQYF. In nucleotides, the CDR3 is TGTGCCAGCAGTCCTACAGGGGCCCTCTCCTACGAGCAGTACTTC.